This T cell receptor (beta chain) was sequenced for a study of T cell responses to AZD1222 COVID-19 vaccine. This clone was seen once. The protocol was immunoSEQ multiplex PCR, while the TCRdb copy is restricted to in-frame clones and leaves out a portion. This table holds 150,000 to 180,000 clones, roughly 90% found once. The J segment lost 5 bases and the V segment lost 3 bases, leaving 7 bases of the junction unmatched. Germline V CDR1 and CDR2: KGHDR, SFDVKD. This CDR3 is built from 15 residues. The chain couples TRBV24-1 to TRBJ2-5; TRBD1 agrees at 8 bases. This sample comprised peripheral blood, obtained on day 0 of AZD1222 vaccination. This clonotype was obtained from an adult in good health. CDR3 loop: CATSDLYRGFETQYF. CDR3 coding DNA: TGTGCCACCAGTGATCTTTACAGGGGGTTTGAGACCCAGTACTTC.